This T cell receptor beta chain was profiled in a study of T cell responses to AZD1222 COVID-19 vaccine. Trimming removed 1 base at V and 6 bases at J, with 19 bases between. In germline, CDR1 is LGHDT, CDR2 YNNKEL (reference sequence). The CDR3 extends over 17 amino acids. TCRdb keeps only in-frame clones here, not all; method: immunoSEQ multiplex PCR. This sample has some 140,000 clones, with 85% to 95% found just once. Study-wide results and caveats: Donors skewed white British and female; clonal diversity was possibly underestimated. Without day 14 samples, only post-peak T cell repertoires were studied. Across the whole spike, CD4 TCRs peaked at regions 160-218 and 743-854.

To note about this clone: No antigen is known for it.

The V and J genes are TRBV3-1 (or the pseudogene TRBV3-2) and TRBJ2-4, with D maybe TRBD2 (5 bases). This sequence originates from an adult in good health. Sequences were derived from peripheral blood, sampled on day 0 of AZD1222 vaccination. The CDR3 nucleotides read TGTGCCAGCAGCCAAGTATACAGCGGTGCCGATGGAAACATTCAGTACTTC. Its translation is CASSQVYSGADGNIQYF.